A single TCR beta chain is shown here with its context. Profiled with immunoSEQ multiplex PCR; TCRdb holds only in-frame clones, not every one. The data hold approximately 120,000 clones, with 92% observed a single time. These data come from a study of OX40 agonist ivuxolimab in advanced cancers. There are 15 residues in the CDR3. Unmatched junction bases numbered 14, after V lost 6 bases and J lost 10 bases. CDR1 and CDR2 from the germline V gene are MNHEY and SVGAGI. V and J are TRBV6-5 and TRBJ1-1; 10 bases line up with TRBD1. Sample: CD4+ or CD8+ T cells sorted from blood, taken in a trial of the OX40 agonist ivuxolimab. The receptor comes from an adult with an advanced solid tumor such as melanoma, head and neck, liver or kidney cancer. The CDR3 loop reads CASSAAGTGEKGAFF. The CDR3 bases are TGTGCCAGCAGCGCAGCCGGGACAGGGGAAAAGGGAGCTTTCTTT.